The sequence of this TCR beta chain was determined in a study of beta chain features in type 1 diabetes. Study-wide points: Type 1 diabetes patients showed fewer insertions and more deletions at VDJ junctions. Still unanswered here is whether HLA type influences TCRB rearrangement. Type 1 diabetes patients had moderately but significantly shorter TCRB CDR3s in all four CD4+ subsets.

On this clone itself: The antigen is not known.

V lost 8 bases and J 0 bases, leaving 8 bases between the germline ends. This CDR3 comprises 12 residues. Germline values: CDR1 MNHEY, CDR2 SVGAGI. As every portion of the isolated RNA was reverse transcribed, the sequencing read expressed TCRB transcripts. This table comes from immunoSEQ multiplex PCR, and its TCRdb copy is limited to in-frame clones, with some not included. This repertoire shows some 160,000 clones, around 8.3% found once; its top ten account for under 0.65%. The rearrangement links TRBV6-5 to TRBJ2-7; D gene uncertain. Material for sequencing was central memory CD4+ T cells from blood. The clonotype comes from a woman aged 18-35 years with type 1 diabetes. The CDR3 loop reads CASRAVSYEQYF. The CDR3 DNA is TGTGCCAGCCGAGCTGTCTCCTACGAGCAGTACTTC.